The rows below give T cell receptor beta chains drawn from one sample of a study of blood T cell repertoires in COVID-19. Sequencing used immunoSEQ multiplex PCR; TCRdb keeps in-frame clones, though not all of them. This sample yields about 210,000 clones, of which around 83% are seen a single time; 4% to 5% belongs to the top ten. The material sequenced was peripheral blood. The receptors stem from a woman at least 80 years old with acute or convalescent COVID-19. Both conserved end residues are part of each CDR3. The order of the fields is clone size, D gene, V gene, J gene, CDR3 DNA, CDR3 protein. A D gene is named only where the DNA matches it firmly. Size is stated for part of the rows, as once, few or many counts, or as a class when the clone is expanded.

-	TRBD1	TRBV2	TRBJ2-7	TGTGCCAGCAATGTCCCGGACAGGGGAGACGAGCAGTACTTC	CASNVPDRGDEQYF
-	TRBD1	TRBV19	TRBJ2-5	TGTGCCAGTAGTAAGGACAGGGCCCCATGGGAGACCCAGTACTTC	CASSKDRAPWETQYF
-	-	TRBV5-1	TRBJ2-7	TGCGCCAGCAGCTCTGCCTACGAGCAGTACTTC	CASSSAYEQYF
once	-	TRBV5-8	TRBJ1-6	TGTGCCAGCAGCTCTCCGTGGGCAGGGAACAATTCACCCCTCCACTTT	CASSSPWAGNNSPLHF
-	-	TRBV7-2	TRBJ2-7	TGTGCCAGCAGCTTAGACTATTACGAGCAGTACTTC	CASSLDYYEQYF
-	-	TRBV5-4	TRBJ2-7	TGTGCCAGCAGCCTGGAGGGACACCGATCGTTCTACGAGCAGTACTTC	CASSLEGHRSFYEQYF
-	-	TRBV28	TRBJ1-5	TGTGCCAGCAGTCCCCTCGGTCCCAGGCTCGATCAGCCCCAGCATTTT	CASSPLGPRLDQPQHF
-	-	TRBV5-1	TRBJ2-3	TGCGCCAGCAGCTTGACAGGGACCTTCACAGATACGCAGTATTTT	CASSLTGTFTDTQYF
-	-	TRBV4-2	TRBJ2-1	TGTGCCAGCAGCCAAGATAGTAGCGTCGTTAACAATGAGCAGTTCTTC	CASSQDSSVVNNEQFF
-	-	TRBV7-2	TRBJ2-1	TGTGCCAGCAGCCATGGGTCTGGGGGACTCACCTACAATGAGCAGTTCTTC	CASSHGSGGLTYNEQFF
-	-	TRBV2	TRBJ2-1	TGTGCCAGCAATCCGACAGCCTACAATGAGCAGTTCTTC	CASNPTAYNEQFF
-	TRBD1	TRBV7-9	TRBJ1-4	TGTGCCAGCAGCACCGGACAGGGCAAGGCTAATGAAAAACTGTTTTTT	CASSTGQGKANEKLFF
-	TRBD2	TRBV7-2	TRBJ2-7	TGTGCCAGCAGCTTCCAGGCGGGAGGGCTCTTAGAGCAGTACTTC	CASSFQAGGLLEQYF
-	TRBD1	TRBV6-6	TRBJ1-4	TGTGCCAGCAGTTTACAGGGGTCTAATGAAAAACTGTTTTTT	CASSLQGSNEKLFF
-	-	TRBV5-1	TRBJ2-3	TGCGCCAGCAGCTTGTACTCAACTAGCACAGATACGCAGTATTTT	CASSLYSTSTDTQYF
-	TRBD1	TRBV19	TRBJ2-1	TGTGCCAGTAGTAAAGGTTGGGACAGGGAGCGCTACAATGAGCAGTTCTTC	CASSKGWDRERYNEQFF
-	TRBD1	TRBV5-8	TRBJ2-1	TGTGCCAGCAGCACATACGGACAGGGGACCTACAATGAGCAGTTCTTC	CASSTYGQGTYNEQFF
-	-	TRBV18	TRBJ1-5	TGTGCCAGCTCACCAGGGCAGAGAGATCAGCCCCAGCATTTT	CASSPGQRDQPQHF
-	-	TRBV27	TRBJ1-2	TGTGCCAGCAGTTTTACTGGACAGCCGAACTATGGCTACACCTTC	CASSFTGQPNYGYTF
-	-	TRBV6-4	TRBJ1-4	TGTGCCAATCCCGACAGGTCCTCAACTAATGAAAAACTGTTTTTT	CANPDRSSTNEKLFF
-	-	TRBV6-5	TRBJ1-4	TGTGCCAGCAGTTACTCTGGGGGGGATGAAAAACTGTTTTTT	CASSYSGGDEKLFF
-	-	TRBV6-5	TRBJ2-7	TGTGCCAGCAGTTATTCCCCCCAGGGGGGATACGAGCAGTACTTC	CASSYSPQGGYEQYF
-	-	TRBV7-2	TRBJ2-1	TGTGCCAGCAGCTTGACGGGGTCCTACAATGAGCAGTTCTTC	CASSLTGSYNEQFF
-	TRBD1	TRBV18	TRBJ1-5	TGTGCCAGCTCACCACCTTGGCAGGGGGGTTTGAGTCAGCCCCAGCATTTT	CASSPPWQGGLSQPQHF
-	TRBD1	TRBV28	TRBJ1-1	TGTGCCAGCACTCTACAGGGGGCGAACACTGAAGCTTTCTTT	CASTLQGANTEAFF
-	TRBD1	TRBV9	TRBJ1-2	TGTGCCAGCAGCGTAGCACAGACAGGGGTCAACTATGGCTACACCTTC	CASSVAQTGVNYGYTF
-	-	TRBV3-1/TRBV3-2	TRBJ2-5	TGTGCCAGCAGCCAAGTTGTAGCTGGAGCGACCCAGTACTTC	CASSQVVAGATQYF
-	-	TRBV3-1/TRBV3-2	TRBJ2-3	TGTGCCAGCAGCCAAGATTCGAAGGCAGGGTACCCAGATACGCAGTATTTT	CASSQDSKAGYPDTQYF
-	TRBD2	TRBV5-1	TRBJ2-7	TGCGCCAGCAGCTTGTATCCGACTAGCGTATTCAACGAGCAGTACTTC	CASSLYPTSVFNEQYF
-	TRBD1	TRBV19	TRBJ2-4	TGTGCCAGTAGTCCAGGACAGGGGGCGTATGGCAAAAACATTCAGTACTTC	CASSPGQGAYGKNIQYF
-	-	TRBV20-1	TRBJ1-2	TGCAGTGCTAGTCCGAGCTATGCCTACACCTTC	CSASPSYAYTF
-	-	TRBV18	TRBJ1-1	TGTGCCAGCTCCGGGTTCAGGACCAAGGGGACTGAAGCTTTCTTT	CASSGFRTKGTEAFF
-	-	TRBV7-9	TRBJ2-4	TGTGCCAGCAGCCTCGAGGCCCGTCAAAACATTCAGTACTTC	CASSLEARQNIQYF
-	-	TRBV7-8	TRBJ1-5	TGTGCCAGCAGCTTAACACAGGGCAATCAGCCCCAGCATTTT	CASSLTQGNQPQHF
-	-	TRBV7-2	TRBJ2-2	TGTGCCAGCAGCTTAGTGGCTAGCGCCACCGGGGAGCTGTTTTTT	CASSLVASATGELFF
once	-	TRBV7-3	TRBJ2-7	TGTGCCAGCAGCTTGAATGGCGGGATCTACGAGCAGTACTTC	CASSLNGGIYEQYF
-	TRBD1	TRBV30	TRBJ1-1	TGTGCCTGGAGCCACAGGGGGCCAGATGAAGCTTTCTTT	CAWSHRGPDEAFF
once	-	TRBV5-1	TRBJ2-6	TGCGCCAGCACCCCAGGGTCGAACTCTGGGGCCAACGTCCTGACTTTC	CASTPGSNSGANVLTF
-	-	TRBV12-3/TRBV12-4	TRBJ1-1	TGTGCCAGCACCCGACAACCCACGGCTGAAGCTTTCTTT	CASTRQPTAEAFF
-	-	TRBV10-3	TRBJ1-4	TGTGCCATCAGTGACAGGACGGGGGAAAAACTGTTTTTT	CAISDRTGEKLFF
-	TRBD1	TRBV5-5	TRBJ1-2	TGTGCCAGCAGCTTGACAGGACAGGGGTTGCATGGCTACACCTTC	CASSLTGQGLHGYTF
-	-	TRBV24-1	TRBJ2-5	TGTGCCACCAGTGACACGAGACAAATCCAAGAGACCCAGTACTTC	CATSDTRQIQETQYF
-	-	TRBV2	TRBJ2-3	TGTGCCAGCGCAGGGGAAAACACAGATACGCAGTATTTT	CASAGENTDTQYF
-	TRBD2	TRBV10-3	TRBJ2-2	TGTGCCATCAGTGAGTCGTCAGGGAGGGACACCGGGGAGCTGTTTTTT	CAISESSGRDTGELFF
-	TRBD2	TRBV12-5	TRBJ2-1	TGTGCTAGTGGTTGGGTGACGGGAGGGGCGCAGTTCTTC	CASGWVTGGAQFF
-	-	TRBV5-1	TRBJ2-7	TGCGCCAGCAGCTTGGAGCCAGGGTCAGCCTACGAGCAGTACTTC	CASSLEPGSAYEQYF
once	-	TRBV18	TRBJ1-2	TGTGCCAGCTTCTCAGGGGTCGGCTACACCTTC	CASFSGVGYTF
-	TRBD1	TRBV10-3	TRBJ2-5	TGTGCCATCAGTGTATCAGGGGGCGAAGAGACCCAGTACTTC	CAISVSGGEETQYF